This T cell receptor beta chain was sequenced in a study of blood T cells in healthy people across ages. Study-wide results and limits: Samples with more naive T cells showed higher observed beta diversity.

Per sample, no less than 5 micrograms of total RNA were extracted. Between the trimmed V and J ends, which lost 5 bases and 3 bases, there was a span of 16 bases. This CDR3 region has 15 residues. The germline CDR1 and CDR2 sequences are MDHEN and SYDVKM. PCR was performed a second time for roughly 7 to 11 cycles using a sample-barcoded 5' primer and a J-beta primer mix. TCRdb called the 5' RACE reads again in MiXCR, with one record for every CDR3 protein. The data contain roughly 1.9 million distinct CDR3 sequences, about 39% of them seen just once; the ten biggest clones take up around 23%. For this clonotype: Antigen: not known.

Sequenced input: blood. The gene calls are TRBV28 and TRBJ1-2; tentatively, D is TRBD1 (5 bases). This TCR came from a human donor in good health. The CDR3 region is CASSIIGAGYYGYTF. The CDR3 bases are TGTGCCAGCAGTATTATAGGGGCGGGCTACTATGGCTACACCTTC.